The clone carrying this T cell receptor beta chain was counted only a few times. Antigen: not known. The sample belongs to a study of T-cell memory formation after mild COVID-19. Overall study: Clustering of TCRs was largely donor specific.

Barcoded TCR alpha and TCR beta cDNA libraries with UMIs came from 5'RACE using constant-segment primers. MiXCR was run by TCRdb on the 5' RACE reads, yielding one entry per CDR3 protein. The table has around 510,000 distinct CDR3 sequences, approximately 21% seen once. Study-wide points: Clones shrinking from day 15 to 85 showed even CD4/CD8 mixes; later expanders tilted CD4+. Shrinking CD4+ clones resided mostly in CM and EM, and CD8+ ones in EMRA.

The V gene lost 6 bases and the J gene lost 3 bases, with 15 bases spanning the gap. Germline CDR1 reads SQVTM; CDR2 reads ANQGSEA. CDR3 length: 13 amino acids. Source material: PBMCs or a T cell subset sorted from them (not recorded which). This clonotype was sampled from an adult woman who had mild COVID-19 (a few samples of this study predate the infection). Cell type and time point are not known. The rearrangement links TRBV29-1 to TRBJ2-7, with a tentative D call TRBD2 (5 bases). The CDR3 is CSVRNSGGYEQYF. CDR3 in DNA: TGCAGCGTCCGAAACAGTGGAGGCTACGAGCAGTACTTC.